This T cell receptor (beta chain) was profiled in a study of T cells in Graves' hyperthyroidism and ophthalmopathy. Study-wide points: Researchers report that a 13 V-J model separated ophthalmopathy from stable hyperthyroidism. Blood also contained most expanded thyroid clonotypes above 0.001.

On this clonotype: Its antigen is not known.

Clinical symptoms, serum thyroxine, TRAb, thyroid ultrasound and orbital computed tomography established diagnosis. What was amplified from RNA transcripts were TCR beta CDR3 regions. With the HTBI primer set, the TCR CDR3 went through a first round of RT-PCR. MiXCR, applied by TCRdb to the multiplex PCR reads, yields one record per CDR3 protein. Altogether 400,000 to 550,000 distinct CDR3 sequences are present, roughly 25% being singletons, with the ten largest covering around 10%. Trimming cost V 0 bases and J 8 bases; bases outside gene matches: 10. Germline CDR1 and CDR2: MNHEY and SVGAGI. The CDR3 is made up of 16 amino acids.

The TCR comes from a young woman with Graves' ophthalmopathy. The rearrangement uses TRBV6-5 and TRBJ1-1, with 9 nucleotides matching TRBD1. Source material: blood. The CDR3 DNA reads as TGTGCCAGCAGTTACTCAACCTTTAGGGACAGGGAAGAAGCTTTCTTT. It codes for CASSYSTFRDREEAFF.